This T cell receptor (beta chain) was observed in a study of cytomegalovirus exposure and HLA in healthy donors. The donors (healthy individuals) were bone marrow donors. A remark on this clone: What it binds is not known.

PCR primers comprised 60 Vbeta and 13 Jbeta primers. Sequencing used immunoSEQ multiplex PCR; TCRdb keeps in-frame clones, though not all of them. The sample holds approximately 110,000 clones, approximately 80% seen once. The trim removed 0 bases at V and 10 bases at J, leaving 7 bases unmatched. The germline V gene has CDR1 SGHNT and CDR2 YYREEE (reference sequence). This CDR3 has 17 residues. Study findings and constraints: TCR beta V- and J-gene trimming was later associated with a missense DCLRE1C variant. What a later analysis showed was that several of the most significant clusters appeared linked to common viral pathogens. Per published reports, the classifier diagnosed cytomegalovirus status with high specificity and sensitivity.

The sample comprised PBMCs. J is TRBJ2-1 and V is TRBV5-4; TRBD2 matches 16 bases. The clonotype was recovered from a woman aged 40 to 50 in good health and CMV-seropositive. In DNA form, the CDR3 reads TGTGCCAGCAGCTTGGAAGCGTCGGGACTAGCGGGAGGGGAGCAGTTCTTC. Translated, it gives CASSLEASGLAGGEQFF.